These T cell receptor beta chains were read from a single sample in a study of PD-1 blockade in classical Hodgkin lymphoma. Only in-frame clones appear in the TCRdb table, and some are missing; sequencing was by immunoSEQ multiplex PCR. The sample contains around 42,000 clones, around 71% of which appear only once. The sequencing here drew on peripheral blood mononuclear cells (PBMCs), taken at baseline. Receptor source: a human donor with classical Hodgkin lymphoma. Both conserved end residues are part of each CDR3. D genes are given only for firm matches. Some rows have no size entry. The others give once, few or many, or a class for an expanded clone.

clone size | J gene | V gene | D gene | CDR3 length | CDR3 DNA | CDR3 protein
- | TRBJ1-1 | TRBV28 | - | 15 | TGTGCCAGCAGCTTGTCGTTAGTACAGGACACTGAAGCTTTCTTT | CASSLSLVQDTEAFF
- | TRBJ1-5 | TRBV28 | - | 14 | TGTGCCAGCAGTTTAGGGGGAGGTGATCAGCCCCAGCATTTT | CASSLGGGDQPQHF
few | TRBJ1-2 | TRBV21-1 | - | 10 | TGTGCCAGCAGGGACTCCCCTTACACCTTC | CASRDSPYTF
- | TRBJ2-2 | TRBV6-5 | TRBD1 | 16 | TGTGCCAGCAGTTACCCGGGACAGGGGAACACCGGGGAGCTGTTTTTT | CASSYPGQGNTGELFF
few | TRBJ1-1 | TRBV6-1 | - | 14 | TGTGCCAGCAGCTCTTTACAGGGAGCAGGGGAAGCTTTCTTT | CASSSLQGAGEAFF
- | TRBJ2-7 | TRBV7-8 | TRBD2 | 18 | TGTGCCAGCAGCGGAGGTGTACTAGCGGGAGGACCCTTACTTGAGCAGTACTTC | CASSGGVLAGGPLLEQYF
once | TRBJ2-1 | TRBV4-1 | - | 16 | TGCGCCAGCAGCCAAGCACCTGGAGAGTCCTACAATGAGCAGTTCTTC | CASSQAPGESYNEQFF
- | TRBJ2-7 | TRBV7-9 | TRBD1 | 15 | TGTGCCAGCAGCGCACCCGGGACAGCGACCTACGAGCAGTACTTC | CASSAPGTATYEQYF
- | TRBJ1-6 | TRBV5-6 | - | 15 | TGTGCCAGCAGCTTGGAAGCCTCCTATAATTCACCCCTCCACTTT | CASSLEASYNSPLHF
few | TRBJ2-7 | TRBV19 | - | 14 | TGTGCCAGTAGTATGCGGGGCAGGGCCCACGAGCAGTACTTC | CASSMRGRAHEQYF
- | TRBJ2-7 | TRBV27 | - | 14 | TGTGCCAGCACCCCTGACAGGTTCCCCTACGAGCAGTACTTC | CASTPDRFPYEQYF
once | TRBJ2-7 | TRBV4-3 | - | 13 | TGCGCCAGCAGCCAAGATAGGGCCTACGAGCAGTACTTC | CASSQDRAYEQYF
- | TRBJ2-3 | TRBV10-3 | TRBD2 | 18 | TGTGCCATCAGTGGGAAGGGTCTAGCGGGAGGCCACACAGATACGCAGTATTTT | CAISGKGLAGGHTDTQYF
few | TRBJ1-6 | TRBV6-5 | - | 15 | TGTGCCAGCAGTTACTCGGAGGGGACCCTGTCACCCCTCCACTTT | CASSYSEGTLSPLHF
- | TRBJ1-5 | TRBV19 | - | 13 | TGTGCCAGTAGTCCTGCCATTTATCAGCCCCAGCATTTT | CASSPAIYQPQHF
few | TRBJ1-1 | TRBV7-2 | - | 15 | TGTGCCAGCAGCTTAAATGTAGTCAGGGGCACTGAAGCTTTCTTT | CASSLNVVRGTEAFF
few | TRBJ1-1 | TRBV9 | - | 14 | TGTGCCAGCAGCGTATCTGGGGCCAACACTGAAGCTTTCTTT | CASSVSGANTEAFF
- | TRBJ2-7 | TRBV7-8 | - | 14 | TGTGCCAGCAGCCTAGGGCAGGGAGGAACCGAGCAGTACTTC | CASSLGQGGTEQYF
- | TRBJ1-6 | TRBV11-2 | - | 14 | TGTGCCAGCAGCTTAGGGGGGGATAATTCACCCCTCCACTTT | CASSLGGDNSPLHF
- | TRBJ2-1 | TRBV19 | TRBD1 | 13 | TGTGCCAGTAGTTGGGGACAGATCAATGAGCAGTTCTTC | CASSWGQINEQFF
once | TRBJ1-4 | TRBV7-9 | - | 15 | TGTGCCAGCAGCTTAGCCAACGGGAATAATGAAAAACTGTTTTTT | CASSLANGNNEKLFF
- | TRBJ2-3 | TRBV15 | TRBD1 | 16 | TGTGCCACCAGCAGCGACCGGGACAGGAGCACAGATACGCAGTATTTT | CATSSDRDRSTDTQYF
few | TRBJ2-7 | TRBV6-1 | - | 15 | TGTGCCAGCAGTCTCTACAGGGGAGGGGCCTACGAGCAGTACTTC | CASSLYRGGAYEQYF
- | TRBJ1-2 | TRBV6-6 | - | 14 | TGTGCCAGCGGGGGGCCGGGGACCAACTATGGCTACACCTTC | CASGGPGTNYGYTF
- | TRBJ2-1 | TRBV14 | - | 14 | TGTGCCAGCATGGGGGACCCTTGGTACAATGAGCAGTTCTTC | CASMGDPWYNEQFF
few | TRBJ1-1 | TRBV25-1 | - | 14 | TGTGCCAGCAGAGGAGACCGTAGCGTGACTGAAGCTTTCTTT | CASRGDRSVTEAFF
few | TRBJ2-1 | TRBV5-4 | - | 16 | TGTGCCAGCAGCTTGGCAGGGTTCAGCTCCTACAATGAGCAGTTCTTC | CASSLAGFSSYNEQFF
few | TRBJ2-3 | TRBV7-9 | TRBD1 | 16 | TGTGCCAGCAGCTCCACAGGGGGAAGAGGAACAGATACGCAGTATTTT | CASSSTGGRGTDTQYF
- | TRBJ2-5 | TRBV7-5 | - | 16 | TGTGCCAGAAGCTCGACTCCAACGGGGCCGAAGGAGACCCAGTACTTC | CARSSTPTGPKETQYF
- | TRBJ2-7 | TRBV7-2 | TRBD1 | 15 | TGTGCCAGCAGCGCCGCCCCGACAGGGGGTTACGAGCAGTACTTC | CASSAAPTGGYEQYF
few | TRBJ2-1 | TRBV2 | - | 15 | TGTGCCAGTCACCCGGGACTGAGCTCCTACAATGAGCAGTTCTTC | CASHPGLSSYNEQFF
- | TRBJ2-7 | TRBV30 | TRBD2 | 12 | TGTGCCTGGAGTGTAGCGGGGGACGAGCAGTACTTC | CAWSVAGDEQYF
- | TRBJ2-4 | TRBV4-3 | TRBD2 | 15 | TGCGCCAGCAGCCTCCGGGGGGGGACCAAAAACATTCAGTACTTC | CASSLRGGTKNIQYF
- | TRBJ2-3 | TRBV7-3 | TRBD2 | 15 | TGTGCCAGCAGCCGGGGACTAGCGGGCACAGATACGCAGTATTTT | CASSRGLAGTDTQYF
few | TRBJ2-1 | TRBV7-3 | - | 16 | TGTGCCAGCAGCTTAATCGGCGGGGGCCTCTACAATGAGCAGTTCTTC | CASSLIGGGLYNEQFF
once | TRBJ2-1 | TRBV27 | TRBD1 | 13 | TGTGCCAGCAGCCGGGGACAGCCCAATGAGCAGTTCTTC | CASSRGQPNEQFF
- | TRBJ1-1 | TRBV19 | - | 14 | TGTGCCAGTAGTATCTTGGTGGGGGACACTGAAGCTTTCTTT | CASSILVGDTEAFF
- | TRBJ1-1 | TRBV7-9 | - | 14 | TGTGCCAGCAGCTTAGCGCGAGGAGTTGGTGAAGCTTTCTTT | CASSLARGVGEAFF
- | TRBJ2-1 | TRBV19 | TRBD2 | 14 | TGTGCCAGTGGACTAGCGGGAGAACACAATGAGCAGTTCTTC | CASGLAGEHNEQFF
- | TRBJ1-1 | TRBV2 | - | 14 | TGTGCCAGCAGTGAAATCACAGGGAACACTGAAGCTTTCTTT | CASSEITGNTEAFF
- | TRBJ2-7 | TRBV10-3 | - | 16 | TGTGCCATCACTGGGGCCGAACTAGGTACCTCCTACGAGCAGTACTTC | CAITGAELGTSYEQYF
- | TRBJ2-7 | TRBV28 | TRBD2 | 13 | TGTGCCAGCAGCGAAAGCGGGAGGGGTGAGCAGTACTTC | CASSESGRGEQYF
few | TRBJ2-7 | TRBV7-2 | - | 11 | TGTGCCAGCAGCCCCGACTACGAGCAGTACTTC | CASSPDYEQYF
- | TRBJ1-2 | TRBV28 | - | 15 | TGTGCCAGCAGTTTAGTGGAACGAGACAGCTATGGCTACACCTTC | CASSLVERDSYGYTF
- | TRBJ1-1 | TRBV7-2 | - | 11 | TGTGCCAGCAGCTTAAGCCCTGAAGCTTTCTTT | CASSLSPEAFF
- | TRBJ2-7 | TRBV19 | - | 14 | TGTGCCAGTAACCCCGGCAGGGGCGCCTACGAGCAGTACTTC | CASNPGRGAYEQYF
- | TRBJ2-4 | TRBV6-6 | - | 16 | TGTGCCAGCAGTTACTCTAGGCTACTAGCCAAAAACATTCAGTACTTC | CASSYSRLLAKNIQYF
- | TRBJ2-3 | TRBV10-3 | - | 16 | TGTGCCATCAGTGGGTCCCTTGCGGGGAGCCCAGATACGCAGTATTTT | CAISGSLAGSPDTQYF
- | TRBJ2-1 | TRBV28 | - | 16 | TGTGCCAGCAGCCCCCGGGACACAAGCTCCTACAATGAGCAGTTCTTC | CASSPRDTSSYNEQFF
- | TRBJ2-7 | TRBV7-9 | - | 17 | TGTGCCAGCAGCTTTACGGGGGGCATCACTGACGGGTACGAGCAGTACTTC | CASSFTGGITDGYEQYF
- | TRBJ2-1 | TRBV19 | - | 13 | TGTGCCAGTAGTCTTAGGGGGGGGGATGAGCAGTTCTTC | CASSLRGGDEQFF
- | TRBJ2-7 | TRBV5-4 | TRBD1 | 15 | TGTGCCAGCAGCCAAGGACGACAGGGGGCTTACGAGCAGTACTTC | CASSQGRQGAYEQYF
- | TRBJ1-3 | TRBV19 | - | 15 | TGTGCCAGTAGTATAAGCAGCCGCTCTGGAAACACCATATATTTT | CASSISSRSGNTIYF
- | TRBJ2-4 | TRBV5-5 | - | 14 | TGTGCCAGCAGCCTTAGCCTAGCCAAAAACATTCAGTACTTC | CASSLSLAKNIQYF
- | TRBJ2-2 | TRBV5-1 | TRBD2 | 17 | TGCGCCAGCAGCTCCCGAATGGGGGAGGGTAACACCGGGGAGCTGTTTTTT | CASSSRMGEGNTGELFF
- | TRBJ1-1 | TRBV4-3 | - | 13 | TGCGCCAGCAGCCAAGAAACTCTGGCTGAAGCTTTCTTT | CASSQETLAEAFF
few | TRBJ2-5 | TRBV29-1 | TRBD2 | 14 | TGCAGCGTTGAGCCCCTTGCGGGAGTGGAGACCCAGTACTTC | CSVEPLAGVETQYF
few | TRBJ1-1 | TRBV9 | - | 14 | TGTGCCAGCAGCCCCGCCGGAACTGGCACTGAAGCTTTCTTT | CASSPAGTGTEAFF
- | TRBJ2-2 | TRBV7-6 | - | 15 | TGTGCCAGCAGCTTAGCGGGACCGAACACCGGGGAGCTGTTTTTT | CASSLAGPNTGELFF